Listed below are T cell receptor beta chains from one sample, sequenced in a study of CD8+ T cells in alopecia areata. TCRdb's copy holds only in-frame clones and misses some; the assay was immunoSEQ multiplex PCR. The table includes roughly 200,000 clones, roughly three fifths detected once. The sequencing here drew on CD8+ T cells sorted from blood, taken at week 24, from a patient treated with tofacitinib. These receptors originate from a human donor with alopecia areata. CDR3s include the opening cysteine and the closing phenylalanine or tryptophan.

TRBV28	CASSLTGTGPKQYF
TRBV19	CASSMVSNTEAFF
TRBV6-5	CASSPSGGAWETQYF
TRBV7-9	CASSLSDRTYYGYTF
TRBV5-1	CASSEGTSPGDTQYF
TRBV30	CACSGATNTGELFF
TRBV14	CASSPLKRFEAFF
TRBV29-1	CSGQGGTEAFF
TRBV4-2	CASSQGPSGGSTDTQYF
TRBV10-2	CASSDTGTGANTEAFF
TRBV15	CATSRGPSGGRVYDETQYF
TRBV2	CASRGRVYEQYF
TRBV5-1	CASSLFTSGGPSTDTQYF
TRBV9	CASSAQRTGGRGTEAFF
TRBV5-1	CASSQTDGELFF
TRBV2	CASGPGLAGGQNSYNEQFF
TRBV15	CATRSSATNSPLHF
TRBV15	CATSRSRTANQPQHF
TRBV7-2	CASSLGGRELFF
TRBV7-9	CASSPPPSTDTQYF
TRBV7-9	CASSRNEQFF
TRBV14	CASSQGTVQFFF
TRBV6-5	CASRSSKETQYF
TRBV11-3	CASSPGAGELFF
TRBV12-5	CASAMNTGELFF
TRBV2	CASSGRPNYGYTF
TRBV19	CASSSGPGNTIYF
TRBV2	CASSEAQSYNEQFF
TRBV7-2	CASSLPGAYEQYF
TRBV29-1	CSVDSPRGTNEQFF
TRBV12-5	CASGPPGGEQYF
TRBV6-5	CAIGSRNEKLFF
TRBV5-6	CASSLGQPLMAQYF
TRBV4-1	CASSQEWRFAGYQETQYF
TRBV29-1	CSVASYYEQYF
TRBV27	CASSSIRESYNEQFF
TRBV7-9	CASRRGQGYEQYF
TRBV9	CASSGGGLVVTLFF
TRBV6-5	CASSYDVYNEQFF
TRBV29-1	CSVEDRDGNTEAFF
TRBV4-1	CASSQEGIMNTEAFF
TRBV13	CASSLGRGRGQPQHF
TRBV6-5	CASRAGGLGNIQYF
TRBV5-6	CASSSIMNTEAFF
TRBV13	CASSFSVTGAEDTQYF
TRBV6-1	CASMGSSSYNEQFF